This T cell receptor beta chain appears in the sequencing data of a study of blood T cell repertoires in COVID-19. Study context: PBMCs, B-cell-depleted T cells, or T cells were the source of the cDNA or gDNA that made up the material.

Enrolled through a virtual design, the participants were between 18 and 89 years of age and came from about two dozen US areas. Cohorts were determined from participant-reported clinical history. Trimming took 3 bases from V and 10 from J; bases not matched to a gene: 3. The length of the CDR3 is 12 residues. CDR1 is SEHNR and CDR2 is FQNEAQ in the germline V gene (reference sequence). Some clones are missing from TCRdb's copy, which holds only in-frame ones; the method was immunoSEQ multiplex PCR. This sample has hundreds of thousands of clones, with less than 90% found just once. This TCR was recovered from a woman aged 45-60 years in a cohort exposed to, infected with or recovered from COVID-19 (not recorded which). The V and J genes are TRBV7-9 and TRBJ1-1, with 9 bases that match TRBD1. Sequencing was performed on PBMCs or T cells enriched from blood (not recorded which). The CDR3 loop is CASSLGQGSAFF. The DNA of the CDR3 is TGTGCCAGCAGCTTGGGACAGGGTTCAGCTTTCTTT. The full variable domain, completed using reference TRBV7-9 and TRBJ1-1, is DTGVSQNPRHKITKRGQNVTFRCDPISEHNRLYWYRQTLGQGPEFLTYFQNEAQLEKSRLLSDRFSAERPKGSFSTLEIQRTEQGDSAMYLCASSLGQGSAFFGQGTRLTVV.